Listed here are 27 T cell receptor beta chains from one sample, sequenced in a study of CD8 T cell repertoires and HIV-1 epitope variants. This table comes from immunoSEQ multiplex PCR, and its TCRdb copy is limited to in-frame clones, with some not included. The sample has 5,500 to 6,000 clones, about 66% seen once. Which antigens these TCRs recognize remains unknown. Sequenced: cultured CD8+ T cells derived from PBMCs. Source of these receptors: a male donor with HIV.

The chain combines TRBV9 with TRBJ2-3; TRBD1 agrees at 7 bases. CDR1 is SGDLS, CDR2 YYNGEE, per germline. This CDR3 spans 14 amino acids. V shed 3 bases and J 2 bases; nucleotides not matched to a gene: 3. The DNA of the CDR3 is TGTGCCAGCAGCGAGGGGGCTGCCACAGATACGCAGTATTTT. It specifies CASSEGAATDTQYF.

CDR3 amino acids: CATSRDPGEQFF. For the CDR3, the DNA is TGTGCCACCAGCAGAGATCCGGGGGAGCAGTTCTTC. The J gene is TRBJ2-1, the V gene TRBV15; D may be TRBD2 (5 bases). Trimming left V 0 bases short and J 10 bases short, with 7 bases between. Per the germline V gene, CDR1 is LNHNV and CDR2 is YYDKDF (reference sequence). This CDR3 region has 12 residues.

The chain joins TRBV27 to TRBJ2-1; no reliable D call. The germline gives CDR1 MNHEY, CDR2 SMNVEV (reference sequence). The V gene lost 3 bases and the J gene lost 7 bases, with 10 bases spanning the gap. The CDR3 has 13 amino acids. The CDR3 is CASSFSARNEQFF. The CDR3 DNA reads as TGTGCCAGCAGTTTTTCTGCGAGAAATGAGCAGTTCTTC.

The gene calls are TRBV2 and TRBJ2-7, with TRBD2 matching 10 bases. Germline V gene sequence: CDR1 SNHLY, CDR2 FYNNEI. The CDR3 is 15 residues long. The trim removed 5 bases at V and 4 bases at J, leaving 8 bases unmatched. CDR3 in DNA: TGTGCCAGCAGTTCTCTAGCGGGAGAGAAATACGAGCAGTACTTC. Residues: CASSSLAGEKYEQYF.

The chain couples TRBV10-3 to TRBJ1-2, with D perhaps matching TRBD1 (5 bases). The CDR3 loop spans 15 amino acids. Germline V lookup: CDR1 ENHRY, CDR2 SYGVKD. Trimming removed 3 bases at V and 2 bases at J, with 13 bases between. CDR3 nucleotide sequence: TGTGCCATCAGTGATCAAACTAGGGGAAACTATGGCTACACCTTC. Translated: CAISDQTRGNYGYTF.

This clone has a handful of counts. This chain joins TRBV19 and TRBJ2-7; D not certain. Germline values: CDR1 LNHDA, CDR2 SQIVND (reference sequence). The V end was cut by 4 bases, the J end by 1 base, with 17 bases between. This CDR3 has 16 residues. The CDR3 DNA reads as TGTGCCAGTAGTAACGCTCACGACTCACCTTCCTACGAGCAGTACTTC. Translated: CASSNAHDSPSYEQYF.

This clone was counted once. The chain links TRBV9 to TRBJ2-3, with D perhaps matching TRBD2 (7 bases). The V gene's germline CDR1 is SGDLS and CDR2 YYNGEE. The V and J ends lost 3 bases and 3 bases respectively, with 17 bases between them. The length of the CDR3 is 16 residues. Written as DNA, the CDR3 is TGTGCCAGCAGCGCGAGGGGGGGAGACACGACAGATACGCAGTATTTT. Translated: CASSARGGDTTDTQYF.

The chain recombines TRBV10-3 with TRBJ2-1; weak D call: TRBD2 (5 bases). There are 16 residues in the CDR3. Between the trimmed V and J ends, which lost 0 bases and 0 bases, there was a span of 9 bases. Germline V gene sequence: CDR1 ENHRY, CDR2 SYGVKD. The CDR3 DNA reads as TGTGCCATCAGTGAGTCGATGGCGGGCTCCTACAATGAGCAGTTCTTC. This gives the protein CAISESMAGSYNEQFF.

This chain connects TRBV4-1 to TRBJ2-3; D is uncertain. This CDR3 has 14 amino acids. Trimming took off 3 bases at V and 9 bases at J, with 16 bases between the two ends. Germline V gene lookup returns CDR1 MGHRA and CDR2 YSYEKL. The CDR3 protein is CASSQAPPLGTQYF. In DNA, the CDR3 is TGCGCCAGCAGCCAGGCCCCGCCGCTGGGCACGCAGTATTTT.

The chain recombines TRBV7-2 with TRBJ1-5; D unresolved. This CDR3 comprises 14 residues. Germline CDR1 reads SGHTA; CDR2 reads FQGNSA. Trimming removed 4 bases from V and 4 bases from J, with 11 bases in between. CDR3 DNA sequence: TGTGCCAGCAGCTCAGAACCTGGGAATCAGCCCCAGCATTTT. Translated, it gives CASSSEPGNQPQHF.

This clone was counted only a few times. V usage is TRBV6-5 and J usage is TRBJ2-7; D not certain. Per germline, CDR1 MNHEY and CDR2 SVGAGI. The CDR3 has 14 amino acids. V lost 4 bases and J 2 bases, leaving 12 bases between the germline ends. The CDR3: CASSSDVSAYEQYF. The CDR3 DNA sequence: TGTGCCAGCAGTTCAGATGTCTCGGCCTACGAGCAGTACTTC.

The V and J genes are TRBV7-2 and TRBJ1-5; D uncertain. Germline V gene lookup returns CDR1 SGHTA and CDR2 FQGNSA. The CDR3 extends over 16 amino acids. The V end was cut by 2 bases, the J end by 0 bases, with 11 bases between. DNA of the CDR3: TGTGCCAGCAGCTTAAGCACACCTTATAGCAATCAGCCCCAGCATTTT. Translated, it gives CASSLSTPYSNQPQHF.

The chain has TRBV4-3 and TRBJ2-3, with 10 bases aligning to TRBD1. Germline CDR1 and CDR2: LGHNA and YSLEER. V dropped 4 bases and J dropped 3; count of bases not matched to a gene: 7. The CDR3 is 16 residues long. CDR3 DNA: TGCGCCAGCAGCCCGGGCCCGGACAGGGGGACAGATACGCAGTATTTT. Its translation: CASSPGPDRGTDTQYF.

The chain joins TRBV5-1 to TRBJ2-7, with D unresolved. Germline V lookup: CDR1 SGHRS, CDR2 YFSETQ. The CDR3 totals 10 residues. Deletions cut 1 base from V and 4 bases from J, with 0 bases between. Here the CDR3 reads CASSLYEQYF. In DNA form, the CDR3 reads TGCGCCAGCAGCTTGTACGAGCAGTACTTC.

This clone came up once. V usage is TRBV6-1 and J usage is TRBJ1-1; TRBD1 is a possible D gene (6 bases). This CDR3 region has 15 residues. V shed 2 bases and J shed 1 base, with 11 bases lying between them. Germline CDR1 MNHNS, CDR2 SASEGT. Written as DNA, the CDR3 is TGTGCCAGCAGTGAAATCAGGGGTTCGAACACTGAAGCTTTCTTT. It encodes CASSEIRGSNTEAFF.

V and J are TRBV11-2 and TRBJ1-1; D is uncertain. Germline V gives CDR1 SGHAT, CDR2 FQNNGV. Trimming cost V 1 base and J 7 bases, with 4 bases left between them. This CDR3 contains 11 residues. The CDR3 reads CASSLGREAFF. CDR3 coding DNA: TGTGCCAGCAGCTTAGGTCGTGAAGCTTTCTTT. The full variable domain, its missing parts supplied by reference TRBV11-2 and TRBJ1-1, is EAGVAQSPRYKIIEKRQSVAFWCNPISGHATLYWYQQILGQGPKLLIQFQNNGVVDDSQLPKDRFSAERLKGVDSTLKIQPAKLEDSAVYLCASSLGREAFFGQGTRLTVV.

This clone is deemed medium-sized. This chain uses TRBV13 with TRBJ1-3; D possibly corresponds to TRBD1 (5 bases). This CDR3 has 17 residues. Trimming removed 5 bases at V and 0 bases at J, with 17 bases between. Germline V lookup: CDR1 PRHDT, CDR2 FYEKMQ (reference sequence). The CDR3 loop is CASSGGFGASSGNTIYF. The CDR3 bases are TGTGCCAGCAGCGGTGGATTTGGGGCTAGCTCTGGAAACACCATATATTTT.

The chain has TRBV5-5 and TRBJ2-3, with 8 bases lining up with TRBD2. The CDR3 has 16 amino acids. The ends lost 0 bases at V and 3 bases at J; junction bases unmatched: 6. Germline loops: CDR1 SGHKS, CDR2 YYEKEE (reference sequence). CDR3 protein: CASSLGSSGSTDTQYF. In DNA form, the CDR3 reads TGTGCCAGCAGCTTGGGTTCGAGCGGGAGTACAGATACGCAGTATTTT.

In its sample, this clone was seen once. The genes are TRBV11-3 and TRBJ2-1; D is undetermined. This CDR3 region has 15 residues. Trimming took 0 bases from V and 2 from J, leaving 8 bases between them. The germline gives CDR1 SGHNT, CDR2 YENEEA. CDR3 in DNA: TGTGCCAGCAGCTTAGATTTTGGGGCCTACAATGAGCAGTTCTTC. Protein sequence: CASSLDFGAYNEQFF.

The chain recombines TRBV30 with TRBJ2-7; no definite D call. The germline gives CDR1 GTSNPN, CDR2 SVGIG (reference sequence). The V end was cut by 5 bases, the J end by 4 bases, with 15 bases between. This CDR3 is built from 13 residues. The CDR3 region is CAWEIPRWYEQYF. The CDR3 nucleotides are TGTGCCTGGGAAATCCCAAGGTGGTACGAGCAGTACTTC.

The chain combines TRBV14 with TRBJ1-2; no firm D call. Germline assignment: CDR1 SGHDN and CDR2 FVKESK. The CDR3 has 13 amino acids. V was clipped by 1 base and J by 5 bases, with 8 bases between them. CDR3: CASSQADHYGYTF. In DNA form, the CDR3 reads TGTGCCAGCAGCCAAGCGGACCATTATGGCTACACCTTC. Together with reference TRBV14 and TRBJ1-2, the CDR3 gives the full variable domain: EAGVTQFPSHSVIEKGQTVTLRCDPISGHDNLYWYRRVMGKEIKFLLHFVKESKQDESGMPNNRFLAERTGGTYSTLKVQPAELEDSGVYFCASSQADHYGYTFGSGTRLTVV.

The table lists this clone with a few counts. The genes are TRBV19 and TRBJ1-5; D is uncertain. Germline values: CDR1 LNHDA, CDR2 SQIVND (reference sequence). The V end lost 7 bases, the J end lost 10 bases, and 14 bases lay between the germline ends. The CDR3 sequence is 12 residues long. The CDR3, as DNA: TGTGCCAGTAAGATAGGTTGGGGTCCCCAGCATTTT. Encoded protein: CASKIGWGPQHF.

This clone is a singleton in its sample. The chain combines TRBV6-5 with TRBJ2-3; D assignment may be TRBD1 or TRBD2 (6 bases each). V was clipped by 5 bases and J by 7 bases, with 19 bases between them. In germline, CDR1 is MNHEY, CDR2 SVGAGI. The CDR3 sequence is 15 residues long. The CDR3 bases are TGTGCCAGCAGTAATGGACCCGGGGGCGTGAATACGCAGTATTTT. This sequence encodes CASSNGPGGVNTQYF.

This clone was observed a handful of times. V is TRBV5-1 and J is TRBJ1-2; D gene ambiguous. V was cut by 0 bases and J by 6 bases, with 6 bases left in between. The CDR3 loop spans 12 amino acids. The germline CDR1 and CDR2 sequences are SGHRS and YFSETQ. The CDR3 protein is CASSLGGDGYTF. CDR3 DNA sequence: TGCGCCAGCAGCTTGGGAGGCGATGGCTACACCTTC.

This clone was counted between two and nine times. This chain uses TRBV6-5 with TRBJ1-5; maybe TRBD1 (6 bases). The CDR3 consists of 14 residues. V was trimmed by 5 bases and J by 3 bases, leaving 11 bases between them. CDR1 is MNHEY and CDR2 is SVGAGI in the germline V gene. The CDR3 nucleotides read TGTGCCAGCAGTACAGGGAAATACAATCAGCCCCAGCATTTT. Translating it yields CASSTGKYNQPQHF.

The chain has TRBV5-1 and TRBJ2-7; no clear D. The CDR3 loop spans 13 amino acids. CDR1 is SGHRS and CDR2 is YFSETQ in the germline V gene. The V end was cut by 0 bases, the J end by 0 bases, with 4 bases between. CDR3 coding DNA: TGCGCCAGCAGCTTGGGCCGCTCCTACGAGCAGTACTTC. Its protein product is CASSLGRSYEQYF.

This clone was seen more than once but under ten times. CDR3 nucleotides: TGTGCCAGCAGAGCCGGACAGGGCTACGAGCAGTACTTC. Translation gives CASRAGQGYEQYF. V usage is TRBV5-4 and J usage is TRBJ2-7, with 8 bases aligning to TRBD1. There are 13 residues in the CDR3. Trimming removed 5 bases from V and 3 bases from J; junction bases left unmatched: 4. Germline assignment: CDR1 SGHNT and CDR2 YYREEE (reference sequence).